Each of the 25 T cell receptor beta chains below was sequenced from the same sample in a study of OX40 agonist ivuxolimab in advanced cancers. Repertoires were generated with immunoSEQ multiplex PCR, while TCRdb's copy carries only in-frame clones and drops some. The data contain about 55,000 clones, 84% of them singletons. This sample comprised CD4+ or CD8+ T cells sorted from blood, obtained in a trial of the OX40 agonist ivuxolimab. The receptors stem from an adult with an advanced solid tumor such as melanoma, head and neck, liver or kidney cancer.

The V call is TRBV10-2, the J call TRBJ2-3; 11 nucleotides match TRBD2. Germline V gene sequence: CDR1 WSHSY, CDR2 SAAADI. This CDR3 comprises 16 residues. Trimming took 0 bases from V and 6 from J; bases not matched to a gene: 5. CDR3 bases: TGCGCCAGCAGTGAGTCGACTAGCGGGATTGATGATACGCAGTATTTT. Protein product: CASSESTSGIDDTQYF.

V and J are TRBV4-1 and TRBJ2-1; D call uncertain. CDR1 MGHRA and CDR2 YSYEKL come from the germline V gene. The V and J ends lost 4 bases and 0 bases respectively, with 13 bases between them. The CDR3 is 16 amino acids. The CDR3 sequence: CASSPTRLGSYNEQFF. Written as DNA, the CDR3 is TGCGCCAGCAGCCCCACAAGGCTTGGCTCCTACAATGAGCAGTTCTTC.

The chain couples TRBV30 to TRBJ1-1; D is unresolved. Germline CDR1 reads GTSNPN; CDR2 reads SVGIG (reference sequence). Trimming removed 4 bases from V and 0 bases from J, with 12 bases in between. The CDR3 loop spans 14 amino acids. CDR3 DNA sequence: TGTGCCTGGACCCGGGCGCCCGTGAACACTGAAGCTTTCTTT. Protein: CAWTRAPVNTEAFF.

Here the CDR3 reads CAWSGRETQYF. In DNA, the CDR3 is TGTGCCTGGAGTGGACGAGAGACCCAGTACTTC. The V call is TRBV30, the J call TRBJ2-5; D gene unclear. V lost 1 base and J 4 bases, leaving 4 bases between the germline ends. The germline gives CDR1 GTSNPN, CDR2 SVGIG (reference sequence). This CDR3 is built from 11 residues.

The CDR3 sequence is CASSLGPNQETQYF. The CDR3 DNA reads TGTGCCAGCAGCTTAGGACCGAATCAAGAGACCCAGTACTTC. The rearrangement links TRBV7-9 to TRBJ2-5, with unresolved D. This CDR3 contains 14 residues. V lost 1 base, J lost 2 bases, and 8 bases lay in between. Germline V gene sequence: CDR1 SEHNR, CDR2 FQNEAQ (reference sequence).

The chain combines TRBV6-5 with TRBJ2-5; tentatively, D is TRBD2 (6 bases). CDR1 and CDR2 (germline): MNHEY, SVGAGI. The CDR3 has 13 amino acids. The V end lost 0 bases, the J end lost 7 bases, and 9 bases lay between the germline ends. CDR3 residues: CASSYSSGGTQYF. The CDR3 DNA follows: TGTGCCAGCAGTTACTCATCCGGGGGGACCCAGTACTTC.

CDR3 in DNA: TGTGCCAGTAGTTTCATTAGCGGGAGTGGGGACAATGAGCAGTTCTTC. This translates into CASSFISGSGDNEQFF. The V call is TRBV19, the J call TRBJ2-1, with 9 bases that match TRBD2. Germline-derived CDR1 and CDR2 are LNHDA and SQIVND (reference sequence). Trimming at V came to 5 bases and at J to 5 bases, leaving 10 bases not matched to a gene. This CDR3 comprises 16 residues.

The rearrangement uses TRBV6-1 and TRBJ2-5; D gene uncertain. V was pared by 1 base and J by 6 bases, with 18 bases between. The CDR3 length is 16 residues. Germline V gene data show CDR1 as MNHNS and CDR2 as SASEGT. The CDR3 sequence: CASSEVSYRAEKTQYF. CDR3 bases: TGTGCCAGCAGTGAAGTCAGTTATAGGGCAGAGAAGACCCAGTACTTC.

The chain uses TRBV14 and TRBJ2-7; tentative D call: TRBD2 (6 bases). The CDR3 runs to 13 residues. Germline values: CDR1 SGHDN, CDR2 FVKESK. Trimming removed 0 bases from V and 9 bases from J, with 12 bases in between. CDR3 nucleotides: TGTGCCAGCAGCCAAGATAGGGCGGGGAGGCAGTACTTC. It codes for CASSQDRAGRQYF.

This clone was seen only once. The CDR3 bases are TGTGCCAGCAGTGAAGTAAAAGGATGGAGTGGCTACACCTTC. The encoded protein is CASSEVKGWSGYTF. The chain links TRBV2 to TRBJ1-2, with no clear D. Trimming stripped 1 base from V and 7 bases from J, with 13 bases between. The length of the CDR3 is 14 residues. Germline assignment: CDR1 SNHLY and CDR2 FYNNEI.

V gene TRBV10-2 combines with J gene TRBJ2-3, with D unclear. This CDR3 is 12 amino acids long. The V and J ends lost 4 bases and 6 bases respectively, with 8 bases between them. Germline loops: CDR1 WSHSY, CDR2 SAAADI. CDR3 sequence (DNA): TGCGCCAGCAGTGTGATCCGGGATACGCAGTATTTT. Translation gives CASSVIRDTQYF.

In its sample, this clone was seen once. The V gene is TRBV6-6, the J gene TRBJ1-1; D gene uncertain. CDR1 is MNHNY, CDR2 SVGAGI, per germline (reference sequence). The CDR3 loop spans 14 amino acids. The V and J ends lost 6 bases and 0 bases respectively, with 11 bases between them. For the CDR3, the DNA is TGTGCCAGCAGGGTACCACCTTTGAACACTGAAGCTTTCTTT. This encodes CASRVPPLNTEAFF.

This clone has more than one count but fewer than ten. The J gene is TRBJ2-5, the V gene TRBV7-3; D ambiguous. Trimming removed 3 bases at V and 5 bases at J, with 10 bases between. The germline CDR1 and CDR2 sequences are SGHTA and FQGTGA. This CDR3 region has 13 residues. In DNA form, the CDR3 reads TGTGCCAGCAGCTTTGGCTGGATGGAGACCCAGTACTTC. It yields the protein CASSFGWMETQYF.

The chain is built from TRBV2 and TRBJ2-3, with D perhaps matching TRBD1 or TRBD2 (5 bases each). Germline CDR1 reads SNHLY; CDR2 reads FYNNEI. The CDR3 covers 13 residues. V was cut by 10 bases and J by 6 bases, with 17 bases left in between. CDR3 loop: CATQGPLMDTQYF. The CDR3 region has the DNA TGTGCCACCCAGGGACCCTTAATGGATACGCAGTATTTT.

The chain recombines TRBV6-5 with TRBJ1-1; 7 bases match TRBD1. Germline V lookup: CDR1 MNHEY, CDR2 SVGAGI. This CDR3 contains 12 residues. With V trimmed by 6 bases and J by 6 bases, 4 bases remained unmatched. Here the CDR3 DNA reads TGTGCCAGCAGGACAGGGCGGGCTGAAGCTTTCTTT. It specifies CASRTGRAEAFF.

This chain connects TRBV28 to TRBJ1-1, with unresolved D. The CDR3 is 11 amino acids. Germline assignment: CDR1 MDHEN and CDR2 SYDVKM. The V end was cut by 5 bases, the J end by 9 bases, with 10 bases between. Written as DNA, the CDR3 is TGTGCCAGCAGTCGCCCAGGCCAAGCTTTCTTT. Its protein is CASSRPGQAFF.

The V and J genes are TRBV4-1 and TRBJ1-4; 7 nucleotides match TRBD1. The CDR3 consists of 15 residues. CDR1 is MGHRA and CDR2 is YSYEKL in the germline V gene. J was trimmed by 8 bases and V by 1 base; bases with no gene match: 7. The CDR3 region has the DNA TGCGCCAGCAGCCAAGTCCAGGGGGGAAGAGAAAAACTGTTTTTT. This sequence encodes CASSQVQGGREKLFF.

In nucleotides, the CDR3 is TGTGCCTGGTGTGACGGGACTGGAAACACCATATATTTT. Translation: CAWCDGTGNTIYF. This chain links TRBV30 with TRBJ1-3, with D unclear. Per germline, CDR1 GTSNPN and CDR2 SVGIG (reference sequence). The CDR3 is 13 residues long. V shed 5 bases and J shed 2 bases, with 10 bases lying between them.

CDR3 nucleotide sequence: TGTGCCAGCAGCTTCCCCATGGGGGGACTAGCGGGAGGGAATGAGCAGTTCTTC. Protein product: CASSFPMGGLAGGNEQFF. The chain joins TRBV7-9 to TRBJ2-1, with 16 bases fitting TRBD2. Germline CDR1 reads SEHNR; CDR2 reads FQNEAQ (reference sequence). The CDR3 is 18 amino acids. Trimming cost V 3 bases and J 7 bases; bases outside gene matches: 9.

The chain uses TRBV10-1 and TRBJ2-1; 10 positions agree with TRBD2. Germline V lookup: CDR1 WNHNN, CDR2 SYGVQD (reference sequence). Trimming removed 1 base from V and 2 bases from J; junction bases left unmatched: 11. CDR3 length: 19 amino acids. The CDR3 DNA follows: TGCGCCAGCAGTGAGTTGAGCGGGAGGGGGGGTATCGCCTACAATGAGCAGTTCTTC. It yields the protein CASSELSGRGGIAYNEQFF.

This chain connects TRBV1 to TRBJ1-5. TRBV1 is a recognized pseudogene. The CDR3 has 15 amino acids. The CDR3: CTSSPSHTANQPQHF. CDR3 in DNA: TGCACCAGCAGCCCCTCCCACACGGCCAATCAGCCCCAGCATTTT.

CDR3 nucleotides: TGTGCCAGCAGCTTATTACCGGGACAGGGGACCCGCACAGATACGCAGTATTTT. This encodes CASSLLPGQGTRTDTQYF. The gene calls are TRBV7-2 and TRBJ2-3, with TRBD1 identical over 10 bases. The germline V gene encodes CDR1 SGHTA and CDR2 FQGNSA. CDR3 length: 18 amino acids. V gave up 2 bases and J gave up 1 base; unmatched junction bases: 9.

V usage is TRBV7-9 and J usage is TRBJ2-1, with 13 bases identical to TRBD2. Per germline, CDR1 SEHNR and CDR2 FQNEAQ (reference sequence). V dropped 4 bases and J dropped 4; count of bases not matched to a gene: 7. The CDR3 spans 17 residues. Written as DNA, the CDR3 is TGTGCCAGCAGCTCCCGGACTAGCGGGAGTATATACAATGAGCAGTTCTTC. Translating gives CASSSRTSGSIYNEQFF.

This chain uses TRBV6-6 with TRBJ1-2; D gene uncertain. CDR1 is MNHNY, CDR2 SVGAGI, per germline (reference sequence). This CDR3 contains 15 residues. The V end was cut by 8 bases, the J end by 4 bases, with 20 bases between. CDR3 in DNA: TGTGCCAGCTCCCCCGGGGAAGCCAACCTCTATGGCTACACCTTC. Protein product: CASSPGEANLYGYTF.

The V gene is TRBV6-6, the J gene TRBJ2-2, with 7 bases that match TRBD2. Germline V gene lookup returns CDR1 MNHNY and CDR2 SVGAGI (reference sequence). After removal of 3 bases from V and 7 bases from J, the junction contained 5 bases not matched to a gene. The CDR3 length is 14 residues. The CDR3 DNA is TGTGCCAGCAGTTATGGGACTACGTACGGGGAGCTGTTTTTT. This sequence encodes CASSYGTTYGELFF.